The T cell receptor beta chain under discussion was sequenced for a study of blood T cell repertoires in COVID-19. Study background: Donors in the United States, Italy and Spain gave samples during acute or convalescent COVID-19. From T cells, B-cell-depleted T cells, or PBMCs came the material, which was cDNA or gDNA.

Per the germline V gene, CDR1 is SEHNR and CDR2 is FQNEAQ (reference sequence). Trimming stripped 0 bases from V and 3 bases from J, with 15 bases between. The CDR3 totals 16 residues. In the original workflow: From reference gene primer amplification, estimates of nucleated cell counts were derived. Sequenced by immunoSEQ multiplex PCR; TCRdb stores in-frame clones only, minus some. V, J and clone size were drawn from that table, and D and trimming were deduced from the DNA. This table holds some 170,000 clones, roughly 82% found once. The receptor's source is a woman in her 70s with acute or convalescent COVID-19. Input material: peripheral blood. The chain is built from TRBV7-9 and TRBJ2-7; D is perhaps TRBD2 (5 bases). CDR3 residues: CASSLARVDLFYEQYF. DNA of the CDR3: TGTGCCAGCAGCTTAGCGCGGGTGGATCTATTCTACGAGCAGTACTTC.